The next 15 T cell receptor beta chains were all read from a single sample in a study of shared clonotypes between healthy human individuals. Sequenced by immunoSEQ multiplex PCR; TCRdb stores in-frame clones only, minus some. The sample lists some 500,000 clones, roughly four fifths occurring once. The material sequenced was PBMCs. These receptors were collected from a middle-aged woman in good health. Some clones in this sample may be carry-over from other donors' samples.

As for this clone: The likely explanation is a read error, given a far larger clone one base away. The identical CDR3 is also encoded by other nucleotide sequences in the sample. The genes are TRBV4-2 and TRBJ1-1; D unresolved. Looked up from germline, CDR1 is LGHNA and CDR2 is YNFKEQ. This CDR3 contains 20 residues. Trimming took off 2 bases at V and 1 base at J, with 26 bases between the two ends. CDR3 sequence (DNA): TGTGCCAGCAGCCAACTCGGGAGAGGCGGCTCAAACCCTCAGAACACTGAAGCTTTCTTT. Its protein is CASSQLGRGGSNPQNTEAFF.

The chain uses TRBV19 and TRBJ1-2; 8 bases agree with TRBD1. Germline V gives CDR1 LNHDA, CDR2 SQIVND (reference sequence). Losses at the gene ends were 4 bases for V and 3 bases for J; bases not matched to a gene: 7. The CDR3 length is 15 residues. As DNA, the CDR3 is TGTGCCAGTAGTAGCTCCGGGACAGGTTACTATGGCTACACCTTC. Translated, it gives CASSSSGTGYYGYTF.

The chain employs TRBV6-1 and TRBJ1-1, with D uncertain. The CDR3 spans 12 residues. CDR1 MNHNS and CDR2 SASEGT come from the germline V gene. With 7 bases removed from V and 1 base from J, the gap between germline ends came to 7 bases. The CDR3 DNA reads TGTGCCAGCACGAGAGAGAACACTGAAGCTTTCTTT. Protein sequence: CASTRENTEAFF.

In its sample, this clone was seen once. This sequence joins TRBV29-1 and TRBJ2-7; the match to TRBD2 covers 14 bases. Germline CDR1 and CDR2: SQVTM and ANQGSEA. With V trimmed by 7 bases and J by 3 bases, 8 bases remained unmatched. This CDR3 has 15 residues. The CDR3 sequence: CSAVGTSGRDYEQYF. Here the CDR3 DNA reads TGCAGCGCTGTAGGGACTAGCGGGAGAGACTACGAGCAGTACTTC.

The J gene is TRBJ2-7, the V gene TRBV4-2; D possibly corresponds to TRBD2 (5 bases). The germline V gene has CDR1 LGHNA and CDR2 YNFKEQ. Trimming took off 4 bases at V and 3 bases at J, with 16 bases between the two ends. The CDR3 consists of 15 residues. CDR3: CASSPSGAENYEQYF. CDR3 nucleotide sequence: TGTGCCAGCAGCCCGTCTGGAGCGGAAAACTACGAGCAGTACTTC.

This clone was seen repeatedly, ten times or more. The sample carries other DNA sequences with the same CDR3. The rearrangement joins TRBV4-1 to TRBJ1-5; D not resolved. CDR1 is MGHRA and CDR2 is YSYEKL in the germline V gene. Trimming took off 3 bases at V and 3 bases at J, with 6 bases between the two ends. The CDR3 runs to 13 residues. The CDR3 region is CASSHGPNQPQHF. DNA of the CDR3: TGCGCCAGCAGCCATGGACCCAATCAGCCCCAGCATTTT.

This clone was found once. The chain has TRBV15 and TRBJ2-7, with 8 positions matching TRBD1. Germline trimming cut 5 bases from V and 2 bases from J; bases unmatched to any gene: 5. This CDR3 spans 14 amino acids. CDR1 LNHNV and CDR2 YYDKDF come from the germline V gene (reference sequence). CDR3 loop: CATSRDRRPYEQYF. CDR3 coding DNA: TGTGCCACCAGCCGGGACAGGAGGCCCTACGAGCAGTACTTC. The full variable domain, completed using reference TRBV15 and TRBJ2-7, is DAMVIQNPRYQVTQFGKPVTLSCSQTLNHNVMYWYQQKSSQAPKLLFHYYDKDFNNEADTPDNFQSRRPNTSFCFLDIRSPGLGDTAMYLCATSRDRRPYEQYFGPGTRLTVT.

The DNA of the CDR3 is TGTGCCAGCAACGGACAGGAGAGTCCCTACGAGCAGTACTTC. Protein product: CASNGQESPYEQYF. The V and J genes are TRBV2 and TRBJ2-7; 7 nucleotides line up with TRBD1. CDR1 is SNHLY, CDR2 FYNNEI, per germline. Trimming removed 7 bases from V and 2 bases from J; junction bases left unmatched: 8. The CDR3 totals 14 residues.

The chain joins TRBV28 to TRBJ2-5; 7 nucleotides align to TRBD1. CDR1 is MDHEN and CDR2 is SYDVKM in the germline V gene. There are 15 residues in the CDR3. V shed 2 bases and J 3 bases; nucleotides not matched to a gene: 6. In DNA, the CDR3 is TGTGCCAGCAGTTTACTCCGGGACAGCGAAGAGACCCAGTACTTC. Its translation: CASSLLRDSEETQYF.

The chain is built from TRBV7-8 and TRBJ2-7; 8 bases map to TRBD2. V gave up 1 base and J gave up 6 bases; unmatched junction bases: 11. CDR1 SGHVS and CDR2 FQNEAQ come from the germline V gene. The CDR3 consists of 16 residues. In nucleotides, the CDR3 is TGTGCCAGCAGCTTAGAGGGTCTAGCGGGCTCCCGCGAGCAGTACTTC. Translated, it gives CASSLEGLAGSREQYF.

This chain connects TRBV30 to TRBJ2-5; TRBD2 matches at 12 bases. In germline, CDR1 is GTSNPN, CDR2 SVGIG (reference sequence). V shed 1 base, J shed 5 bases, and the junction held 5 bases outside the gene matches. This CDR3 comprises 15 residues. CDR3 sequence (DNA): TGTGCCTGGAGTGCTAGCGGGAGGGGCGGGGAGACCCAGTACTTC. Translation gives CAWSASGRGGETQYF.

The chain links TRBV5-6 to TRBJ2-3, with 8 bases aligning to TRBD2. The germline gives CDR1 SGHDT, CDR2 YYEEEE. The CDR3 spans 16 residues. Germline trimming cut 9 bases from V and 0 bases from J; bases unmatched to any gene: 12. CDR3 residues: CATQGGGGLSTDTQYF. CDR3 nucleotide sequence: TGTGCCACCCAAGGCGGCGGGGGGCTTAGCACAGATACGCAGTATTTT.

The chain carries TRBV20-1 and TRBJ1-2; D is perhaps TRBD1 (5 bases). CDR1 is DFQATT and CDR2 is SNEGSKA in the germline V gene (reference sequence). V was pared by 7 bases and J by 2 bases, with 8 bases between. The CDR3 loop spans 11 amino acids. This CDR3 reads CSVRDNYGYTF. Written as DNA, the CDR3 is TGCAGTGTAAGGGACAACTATGGCTACACCTTC.

This rearrangement joins TRBV11-1 to TRBJ2-5; either TRBD1 or TRBD2 may supply D (6 bases each). This CDR3 has 18 amino acids. Germline V gene sequence: CDR1 SGHAT, CDR2 FQDESV (reference sequence). The V and J ends lost 4 bases and 2 bases respectively, with 23 bases between them. CDR3 amino acids: CASSSQSGGGPGQETQYF. Here the CDR3 DNA reads TGTGCCAGCAGCTCTCAGAGCGGTGGGGGGCCGGGTCAAGAGACCCAGTACTTC.

This clone was recorded only once. The V gene is TRBV28, the J gene TRBJ1-2, with 9 bases aligning to TRBD1. With V trimmed by 4 bases and J by 3 bases, 12 bases remained unmatched. Germline loops: CDR1 MDHEN, CDR2 SYDVKM. CDR3 length: 17 residues. CDR3 nucleotides: TGTGCCAGCAGTTCCCCGATGAGACAGGGGGTCTACTATGGCTACACCTTC. Amino acid sequence: CASSSPMRQGVYYGYTF.